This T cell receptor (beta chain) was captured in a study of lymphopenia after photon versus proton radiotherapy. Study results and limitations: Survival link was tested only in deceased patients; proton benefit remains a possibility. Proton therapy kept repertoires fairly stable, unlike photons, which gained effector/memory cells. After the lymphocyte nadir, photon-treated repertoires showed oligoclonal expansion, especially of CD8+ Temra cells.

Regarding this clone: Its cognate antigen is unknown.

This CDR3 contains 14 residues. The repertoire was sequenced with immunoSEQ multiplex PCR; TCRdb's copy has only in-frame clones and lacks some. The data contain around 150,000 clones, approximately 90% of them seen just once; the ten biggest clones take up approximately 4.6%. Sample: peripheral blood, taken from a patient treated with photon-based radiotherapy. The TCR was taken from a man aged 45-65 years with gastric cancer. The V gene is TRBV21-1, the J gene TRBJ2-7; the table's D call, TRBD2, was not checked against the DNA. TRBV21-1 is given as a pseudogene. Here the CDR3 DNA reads TGTGCCAGCAGCAATCCATTTTGGAGCTACGAGCAGTACTTC. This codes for CASSNPFWSYEQYF.